The T cell receptor (beta chain) under discussion was sequenced for a study of T-cell reconstitution after alpha-beta-depleted transplantation in children. It was with unique molecular identifiers that the TCRbeta library was prepared. TCRdb re-analysed the PCR reads in MiXCR, keeping a single row per CDR3 protein. The sample yields 450,000 to 700,000 distinct CDR3 sequences, 27% seen once. This CDR3 contains 14 residues. V was clipped by 4 bases and J by 6 bases; unmatched bases: 6. Germline V gene sequence: CDR1 SQVTM, CDR2 ANQGSEA. This TCR came from a boy under two years old with Wiskott-Aldrich syndrome, due to receive a stem cell transplant. V and J are TRBV29-1 and TRBJ2-1; 10 bases are shared with TRBD2. The sequenced sample was PBMCs, obtained before TCRalphabeta/CD19-depleted stem cell transplant. The CDR3 spells CSVVRASGSNEQFF. The DNA for the CDR3 is TGCAGCGTTGTACGGGCTAGCGGGAGCAATGAGCAGTTCTTC.